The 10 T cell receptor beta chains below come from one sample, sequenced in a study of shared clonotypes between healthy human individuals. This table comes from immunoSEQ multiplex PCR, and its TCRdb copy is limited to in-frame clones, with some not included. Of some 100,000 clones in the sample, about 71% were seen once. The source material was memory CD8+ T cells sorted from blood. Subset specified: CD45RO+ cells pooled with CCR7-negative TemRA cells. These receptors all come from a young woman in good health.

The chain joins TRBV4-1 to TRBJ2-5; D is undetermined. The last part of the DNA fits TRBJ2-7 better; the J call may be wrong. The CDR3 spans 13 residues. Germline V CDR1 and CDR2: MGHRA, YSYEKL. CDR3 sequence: CASSQDPGHEQYF. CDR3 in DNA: TGCGCCAGCAGCCAAGACCCCGGCCACGAGCAGTACTTC.

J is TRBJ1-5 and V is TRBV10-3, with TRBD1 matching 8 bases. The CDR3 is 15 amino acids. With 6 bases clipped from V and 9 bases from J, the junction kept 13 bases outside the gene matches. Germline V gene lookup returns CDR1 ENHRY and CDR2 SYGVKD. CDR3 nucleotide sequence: TGTGCCATCAGCGAGACGGACAGGGTGGGAGCGCCCCAGCATTTT. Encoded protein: CAISETDRVGAPQHF.

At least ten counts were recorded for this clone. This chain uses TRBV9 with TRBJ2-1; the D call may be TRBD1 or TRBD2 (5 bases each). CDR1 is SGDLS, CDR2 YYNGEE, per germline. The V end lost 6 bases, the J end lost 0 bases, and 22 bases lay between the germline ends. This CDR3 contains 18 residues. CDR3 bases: TGTGCCAGCAACCTGGGACCTTCTCAATATAGCTCCTACAATGAGCAGTTCTTC. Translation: CASNLGPSQYSSYNEQFF.

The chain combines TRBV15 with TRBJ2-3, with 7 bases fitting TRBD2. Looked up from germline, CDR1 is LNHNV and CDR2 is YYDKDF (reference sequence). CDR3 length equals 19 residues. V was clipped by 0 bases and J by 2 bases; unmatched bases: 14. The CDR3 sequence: CATSRDPPGLLWATDTQYF. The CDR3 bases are TGTGCCACCAGCAGAGATCCACCGGGACTACTATGGGCCACAGATACGCAGTATTTT.

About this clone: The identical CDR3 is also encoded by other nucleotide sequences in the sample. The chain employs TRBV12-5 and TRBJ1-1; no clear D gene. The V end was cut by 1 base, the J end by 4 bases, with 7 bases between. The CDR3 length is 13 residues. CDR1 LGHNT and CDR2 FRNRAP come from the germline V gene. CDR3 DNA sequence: TGTGCTAGTGGTTTGGAGGGAGGCACTGAAGCTTTCTTT. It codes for CASGLEGGTEAFF.

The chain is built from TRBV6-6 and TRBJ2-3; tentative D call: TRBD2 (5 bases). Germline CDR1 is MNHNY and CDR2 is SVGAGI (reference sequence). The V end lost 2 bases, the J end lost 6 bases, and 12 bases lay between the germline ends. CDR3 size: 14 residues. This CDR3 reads CASSYASTGDTQYF. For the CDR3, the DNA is TGTGCCAGCAGTTACGCTAGCACTGGGGATACGCAGTATTTT.

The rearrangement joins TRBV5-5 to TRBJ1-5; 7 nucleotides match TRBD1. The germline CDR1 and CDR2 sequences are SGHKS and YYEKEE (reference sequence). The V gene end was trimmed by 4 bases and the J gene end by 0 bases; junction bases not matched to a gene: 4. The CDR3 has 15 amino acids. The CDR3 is CASSPGQNSNQPQHF. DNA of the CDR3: TGTGCCAGCAGCCCGGGACAGAATAGCAATCAGCCCCAGCATTTT. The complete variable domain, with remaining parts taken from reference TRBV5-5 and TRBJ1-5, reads DAGVTQSPTHLIKTRGQQVTLRCSPISGHKSVSWYQQVLGQGPQFIFQYYEKEERGRGNFPDRFSARQFPNYSSELNVNALLLGDSALYLCASSPGQNSNQPQHFGDGTRLSIL.

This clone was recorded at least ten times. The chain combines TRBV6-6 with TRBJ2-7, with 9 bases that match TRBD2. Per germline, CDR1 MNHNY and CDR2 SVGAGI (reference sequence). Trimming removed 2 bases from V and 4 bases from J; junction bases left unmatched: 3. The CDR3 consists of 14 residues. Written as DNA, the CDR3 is TGTGCCAGCAGTTACGCGGGAGGGAGTTACGAGCAGTACTTC. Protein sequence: CASSYAGGSYEQYF.

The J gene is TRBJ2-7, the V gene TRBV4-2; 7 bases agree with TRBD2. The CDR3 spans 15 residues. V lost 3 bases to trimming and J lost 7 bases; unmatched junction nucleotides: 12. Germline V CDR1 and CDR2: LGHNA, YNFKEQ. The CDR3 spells CASSHPLREIGEQYF. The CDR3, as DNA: TGTGCCAGCAGCCACCCCCTGCGGGAGATCGGAGAGCAGTACTTC.

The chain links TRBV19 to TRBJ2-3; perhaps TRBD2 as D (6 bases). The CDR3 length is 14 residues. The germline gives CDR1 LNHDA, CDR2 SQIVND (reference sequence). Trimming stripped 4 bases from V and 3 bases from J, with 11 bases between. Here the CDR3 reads CASSKTSFTDTQYF. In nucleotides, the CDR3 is TGTGCCAGTAGTAAGACTAGTTTTACAGATACGCAGTATTTT.